Following are 28 T cell receptor beta chains from one sample sequenced in a study of blood T cells in healthy people across ages. Sample-barcoded 5' priming and a J-beta primer mix drove a second PCR of about 7 to 11 cycles. One entry per CDR3 protein results from TCRdb running MiXCR on the 5' RACE reads. The top ten hold around a fifth of the sample, which has some 700,000 distinct CDR3 sequences, 22% seen once. Sample: blood. The receptor set was obtained from a man in his 70s in good health.

A few counts support this clonotype. The rearrangement uses TRBV2 and TRBJ1-1; D unresolved. Germline assignment: CDR1 SNHLY and CDR2 FYNNEI. V lost 6 bases and J 1 base, leaving 9 bases between the germline ends. The CDR3 sequence is 13 residues long. Written as DNA, the CDR3 is TGTGCCAGCAGAACACAGAGGAACACTGAAGCTTTCTTT. It translates to CASRTQRNTEAFF.

The table lists this clonotype with a few counts. This rearrangement joins TRBV3-1 to TRBJ1-1; perhaps TRBD1 as D (5 bases). Germline V gene sequence: CDR1 LGHDT, CDR2 YNNKEL (reference sequence). V was shortened by 3 bases and J by 7 bases, with 15 bases between the two germline ends. CDR3 length: 14 residues. The CDR3 sequence: CASSQETGGGEAFF. The CDR3 DNA is TGTGCCAGCAGCCAGGAAACAGGTGGGGGTGAAGCTTTCTTT. Supplemented by reference TRBV3-1 and TRBJ1-1, the full variable domain reads DTAVSQTPKYLVTQMGNDKSIKCEQNLGHDTMYWYKQDSKKFLKIMFSYNNKELIINETVPNRFSPKSPDKAHLNLHINSLELGDSAVYFCASSQETGGGEAFFGQGTRLTVV.

This clonotype was counted a few times. The V call is TRBV18, the J call TRBJ2-1, with unresolved D. Germline loops: CDR1 KGHSH, CDR2 LQKENI. V gave up 0 bases and J gave up 6 bases, with 12 bases separating them. This CDR3 is 15 amino acids long. In DNA, the CDR3 is TGTGCCAGCTCACCACCAAGCTTCACTCCCAATGAGCAGTTCTTC. Translated, it gives CASSPPSFTPNEQFF.

Only a few counts were recorded for this clonotype. The genes are TRBV7-6 and TRBJ2-4; 7 bases align to TRBD1. The V gene's germline CDR1 is SGHVS and CDR2 FNYEAQ. This CDR3 comprises 13 residues. The ends lost 4 bases at V and 7 bases at J; junction bases unmatched: 4. The CDR3 region is CASSSIQGNIQYF. DNA for the CDR3: TGTGCCAGCAGCTCGATACAGGGGAACATTCAGTACTTC.

The CDR3 DNA sequence: TGTGCCAGCAGTAACCTAGCGGGAGTGGTGGATGAGCAGTTCTTC. Translating gives CASSNLAGVVDEQFF. This chain links TRBV27 with TRBJ2-1; 10 nucleotides agree with TRBD2. The V segment lost 5 bases and the J segment 8 bases; nucleotides outside the gene matches: 9. The V gene's germline CDR1 is MNHEY and CDR2 SMNVEV (reference sequence). The CDR3 extends over 15 amino acids.

The chain employs TRBV7-9 and TRBJ1-1; D ambiguous. Trimming pared 5 bases from V and 4 bases from J, leaving 20 bases between. CDR3 length equals 16 residues. CDR1 is SEHNR and CDR2 is FQNEAQ in the germline V gene (reference sequence). The CDR3 coding sequence is TGTGCCAGCAGCCCAACCCGAGCAGCGGGGTTCACTGAAGCTTTCTTT. Protein sequence: CASSPTRAAGFTEAFF.

V is TRBV3-1 and J is TRBJ1-2; D remains unclear. V was cut by 0 bases and J by 5 bases, with 7 bases left in between. The CDR3 covers 13 residues. Per the germline V gene, CDR1 is LGHDT and CDR2 is YNNKEL (reference sequence). CDR3 residues: CASSQEPGYGYTF. Written as DNA, the CDR3 is TGTGCCAGCAGCCAAGAACCGGGTTATGGCTACACCTTC.

The J gene is TRBJ1-4, the V gene TRBV12-3 or TRBV12-4; weak D call: TRBD1 (5 bases). CDR3 length equals 16 residues. V dropped 2 bases and J dropped 3 bases, with 13 bases sitting between them. CDR3 coding DNA: TGTGCCAGCAGTTTACGTTTCGGGGCGGCTAATGAAAAACTGTTTTTT. Encoded protein: CASSLRFGAANEKLFF.

This clonotype has only a few counts. The chain carries TRBV28 and TRBJ2-1; D remains ambiguous. The J call is uncertain, as TRBJ2-7 better fits the DNA end. This CDR3 is built from 13 residues. Germline V gene lookup returns CDR1 MDHEN and CDR2 SYDVKM. This CDR3 reads CASSFSPKVEQYF. In nucleotides, the CDR3 is TGTGCCAGCAGTTTCTCTCCTAAGGTCGAGCAGTACTTC.

This clonotype was counted a few times. One junction end does not reproduce the germline sequence, and a read error may be involved. The chain's CDR3 is CASSFSGHNEQFF. The DNA for the CDR3 is TGCGCCAGCAGCTTTTCGGGTCACAATGAGCAGTTCTTC. The chain couples TRBV7-9 to TRBJ2-1, with no clear D. The CDR3 sequence is 13 residues long. Germline V gives CDR1 SEHNR, CDR2 FQNEAQ (reference sequence).

The chain links TRBV5-6 to TRBJ1-4, with D unclear. CDR3 length: 11 residues. Trimming removed 4 bases at V and 11 bases at J, with 9 bases between. CDR1 and CDR2 (germline): SGHDT, YYEEEE. The CDR3 coding sequence is TGTGCCAGCAGCGTCGGTGGGAAACTGTTTTTT. Its protein is CASSVGGKLFF.

On this clonotype: One junction end does not reproduce the germline sequence, and a read error may be involved. The chain employs TRBV7-8 and TRBJ2-5; D perhaps matches TRBD1 (5 bases). The end of the DNA fits TRBJ2-7 better, so the J call may be wrong. The CDR3 runs to 15 residues. Germline V gives CDR1 SGHVS, CDR2 FQNEAQ. The CDR3 DNA sequence: TGTGCCAGCACCTTAGGGGCGGTAATCGCCCACGAGCAGTACTTC. This gives the protein CASTLGAVIAHEQYF.

DNA for the CDR3: TGTGCCAGCAGTTTTCCGCGCCAGGGGGGCGCAGATACGCAGTATTTT. Amino acids: CASSFPRQGGADTQYF. The J gene is TRBJ2-3, the V gene TRBV12-3 or TRBV12-4; D is possibly TRBD1 (7 bases). V lost 3 bases and J lost 4, with 17 bases in between. The CDR3 length is 16 residues.

This clonotype occurred a few times. This rearrangement joins TRBV10-3 to TRBJ1-4; TRBD1 agrees at 9 bases. This CDR3 is built from 14 residues. V trimming: 4 bases; J trimming: 6 bases; junction bases outside the gene matches: 3. In germline, CDR1 is ENHRY, CDR2 SYGVKD. The CDR3 bases are TGTGCCATCAGTGGAACAGGGGGCTATGAAAAACTGTTTTTT. Its translation: CAISGTGGYEKLFF.

This clonotype has more than one count but fewer than ten. The V and J genes are TRBV6-5 and TRBJ2-7, with 10 bases that match TRBD1. This CDR3 comprises 15 residues. Losses at the gene ends were 7 bases for V and 0 bases for J; bases not matched to a gene: 6. CDR1 MNHEY and CDR2 SVGAGI come from the germline V gene. The CDR3 sequence is CASTPRTGGSYEQYF. In nucleotides, the CDR3 is TGTGCCAGCACCCCAAGGACAGGGGGCTCCTACGAGCAGTACTTC.

V gene TRBV7-9 combines with J gene TRBJ2-1, with a possible D match to TRBD1 (5 bases). Germline CDR1 is SEHNR and CDR2 is FQNEAQ (reference sequence). Between the trimmed V and J ends, which lost 5 bases and 6 bases, there was a span of 14 bases. This CDR3 is built from 14 residues. The CDR3 DNA reads TGTGCCAGCAGCCAGACAGAACAGTCCAATGAGCAGTTCTTC. It specifies CASSQTEQSNEQFF.

The rearrangement links TRBV12-3 or TRBV12-4 to TRBJ2-1; D remains unclear. Trimming removed 3 bases at V and 6 bases at J, with 9 bases between. This CDR3 has 13 residues. In DNA, the CDR3 is TGTGCCAGCAGTTTGAGAACTACCAATGAGCAGTTCTTC. Protein: CASSLRTTNEQFF.

This clonotype has only a few counts. The chain combines TRBV10-3 with TRBJ2-3, with TRBD2 as a possible D gene (6 bases). Germline assignment: CDR1 ENHRY and CDR2 SYGVKD. This CDR3 has 14 amino acids. The ends were cut back, 10 bases at V and 3 bases at J, with 17 bases in the middle. This chain's CDR3 is CATGRDFQTDTQYF. CDR3 coding DNA: TGTGCCACGGGTAGGGACTTTCAGACAGATACGCAGTATTTT.

The rearrangement links TRBV7-8 to TRBJ2-7; 11 nucleotides align to TRBD2. The better agreement between TRBJ2-1 and the DNA end casts doubt on the J call. The CDR3 covers 19 residues. Germline-derived CDR1 and CDR2 are SGHVS and FQNEAQ. The CDR3 DNA follows: TGTGCCAGCAGCTTAGTGGGACTAGCGGCCCTGGGGCCCTACAATGAGCAGTTCTTC. It is translated as CASSLVGLAALGPYNEQFF.

J is TRBJ1-3 and V is TRBV2; 7 nucleotides align to TRBD1. Germline lookup yields CDR1 SNHLY and CDR2 FYNNEI. This CDR3 is built from 16 residues. V was clipped by 5 bases and J by 0 bases; unmatched bases: 7. In DNA form, the CDR3 reads TGTGCCAGCAGTCGACAGGGATTGAGCTCTGGAAACACCATATATTTT. Translation gives CASSRQGLSSGNTIYF. The full variable domain, its missing parts supplied by reference TRBV2 and TRBJ1-3, is EPEVTQTPSHQVTQMGQEVILRCVPISNHLYFYWYRQILGQKVEFLVSFYNNEISEKSEIFDDQFSVERPDGSNFTLKIRSTKLEDSAMYFCASSRQGLSSGNTIYFGEGSWLTVV.

The chain links TRBV7-2 to TRBJ1-2; unclear D gene. This CDR3 is 11 amino acids long. The germline CDR1 and CDR2 sequences are SGHTA and FQGNSA. V was trimmed by 1 base and J by 10 bases, leaving 7 bases between them. CDR3 sequence reads: CASSLVRDYTF. The CDR3 nucleotides read TGTGCCAGCAGCTTAGTCAGAGACTACACCTTC.

This chain connects TRBV20-1 to TRBJ1-1; tentative D call: TRBD1 (6 bases). CDR3 length: 15 amino acids. V shed 8 bases and J shed 4 bases, with 23 bases lying between them. CDR1 DFQATT and CDR2 SNEGSKA come from the germline V gene (reference sequence). The CDR3 bases are TGCAGTCCCAGCAGGCCCAGGGGCGGGAGCACTGAAGCTTTCTTT. This codes for CSPSRPRGGSTEAFF.

Only a few counts were recorded for this clonotype. V usage is TRBV5-1 and J usage is TRBJ2-6; D is uncertain. V was pared by 1 base and J by 0 bases, with 5 bases between. This CDR3 contains 15 residues. Germline CDR1 is SGHRS and CDR2 is YFSETQ. The chain's CDR3 is CASSLTASGANVLTF. The CDR3 DNA reads as TGCGCCAGCAGCTTGACAGCCTCTGGGGCCAACGTCCTGACTTTC.

The table lists this clonotype with many counts. The chain uses TRBV5-7 and TRBJ1-1; D is uncertain. TRBV5-7 is marked as an open reading frame, function uncertain. Trimming cost V 1 base and J 0 bases, with 7 bases left between them. The length of the CDR3 is 14 residues. The DNA for the CDR3 is TGTGCCAGCAGCTTGTCCATCATGAACACTGAAGCTTTCTTT. Residues: CASSLSIMNTEAFF.

This clonotype was recorded a few times. The chain links TRBV20-1 to TRBJ2-5, with 12 bases aligning to TRBD1. Germline CDR1 and CDR2: DFQATT and SNEGSKA (reference sequence). CDR3 size: 15 residues. V lost 1 base, J lost 2 bases, and 2 bases stayed unmatched. Here the CDR3 DNA reads TGCAGTGCTAGAGGGGACAGGGGGCGTCAAGAGACCCAGTACTTC. Its translation is CSARGDRGRQETQYF.

The gene calls are TRBV12-3 or TRBV12-4 and TRBJ2-3; 9 nucleotides agree with TRBD1. J lost 3 bases, V lost 6 bases, and 4 bases had no gene match. This CDR3 region has 14 residues. The CDR3 protein is CASRTGQGTDTQYF. CDR3 DNA sequence: TGTGCCAGCAGAACAGGACAGGGGACAGATACGCAGTATTTT.

This clonotype was seen more than once but under ten times. J is TRBJ2-7 and V is TRBV2, with 11 bases fitting TRBD2. The germline V gene encodes CDR1 SNHLY and CDR2 FYNNEI. The CDR3 runs to 11 residues. The junction had 5 bases not matched to a gene; V was cut back by 6 bases and J by 13 bases. The CDR3 protein is CASSGTSGEYV. CDR3 bases: TGTGCCAGCAGCGGGACTAGCGGCGAATACGTC.

The V and J genes are TRBV20-1 and TRBJ2-3; 7 bases match TRBD2. CDR3 length: 17 amino acids. The germline gives CDR1 DFQATT, CDR2 SNEGSKA (reference sequence). V lost 5 bases to trimming and J lost 0 bases; unmatched junction nucleotides: 14. The CDR3 sequence: CSASGFTAGSSTDTQYF. CDR3 DNA: TGCAGTGCTTCGGGCTTCACAGCGGGATCTAGCACAGATACGCAGTATTTT.